This TCR beta chain was recorded in a study of blood T cell repertoires in COVID-19. Study context: The origin of the acute and convalescent COVID-19 samples was the United States, Italy and Spain. Sample material is recorded as cDNA or gDNA derived from T cells, B-cell-depleted T cells, or PBMCs.

Generated by immunoSEQ multiplex PCR, the TCRdb table keeps only in-frame clones and is missing some. The sample carries some 120,000 clones, 75% to 90% recorded once. The CDR3 totals 16 residues. Germline loops: CDR1 SGHDN, CDR2 FVKESK. Trimming took 0 bases from V and 2 from J, leaving 11 bases between them. The receptor was isolated from a human donor in a cohort sampled during active COVID-19. Sample: peripheral blood. The J gene is TRBJ2-1, the V gene TRBV14; no firm D call. DNA of the CDR3: TGTGCCAGCAGCCAAGAATGGCAGGTCGCCTACAATGAGCAGTTCTTC. This sequence encodes CASSQEWQVAYNEQFF.